Presented here are 17 T cell receptor beta chains from one specimen sequenced in a study of cytomegalovirus exposure and HLA in healthy donors. The PCR had 60 Vbeta and 13 Jbeta primers. The method was immunoSEQ multiplex PCR; TCRdb's version includes in-frame clones alone and lacks a portion of them. The top ten clones hold about 6.4% of a sample with 150,000 to 180,000 clones, 82% of them seen once. Source material: PBMCs. The receptors here all came from a woman aged 50 to 60 in good health and CMV-seropositive.

The chain links TRBV2 to TRBJ2-3; 10 bases line up with TRBD2. Germline CDR1 reads SNHLY; CDR2 reads FYNNEI. V lost 6 bases to trimming and J lost 5 bases; unmatched junction nucleotides: 8. This CDR3 has 15 amino acids. CDR3 residues: CASRKAGGPGDTQYF. Here the CDR3 DNA reads TGTGCCAGCAGAAAAGCGGGGGGGCCCGGAGATACGCAGTATTTT.

Only a few counts were recorded for this clone. The chain uses TRBV5-5 and TRBJ2-1; weak D call: TRBD1 (7 bases). V was cut by 9 bases and J by 8 bases, with 21 bases left in between. This CDR3 region has 14 residues. Germline V gene lookup returns CDR1 SGHKS and CDR2 YYEKEE (reference sequence). The CDR3 bases are TGTGCCACCGCGACGGAGGGGGCTATGGATGAGCAGTTCTTC. Translating gives CATATEGAMDEQFF.

The rearrangement joins TRBV29-1 to TRBJ2-3; 8 bases agree with TRBD2. From germline, CDR1 is SQVTM and CDR2 ANQGSEA. CDR3 length equals 14 residues. V lost 4 bases and J lost 1; bases outside the gene matches: 4. The CDR3 DNA reads TGCAGCGTTGTTCGGCGGGGGGGCACAGATACGCAGTATTTT. The encoded protein is CSVVRRGGTDTQYF.

This clone turned up a few times. Other nucleotide sequences from this sample produce the same CDR3. This chain joins TRBV10-3 and TRBJ2-1; no clear D gene. Trimming shortened V by 0 bases and J by 6 bases, and 9 bases separated the two germline ends. This CDR3 has 14 residues. Germline values: CDR1 ENHRY, CDR2 SYGVKD. DNA of the CDR3: TGTGCCATCAGTGAGTCGCTGTCCAGCAATGAGCAGTTCTTC. Residues: CAISESLSSNEQFF.

V gene TRBV5-4 combines with J gene TRBJ2-7; 7 bases match TRBD1. The V segment lost 3 bases and the J segment 3 bases; nucleotides outside the gene matches: 9. The CDR3 extends over 15 amino acids. Germline CDR1 reads SGHNT; CDR2 reads YYREEE (reference sequence). The CDR3 reads CASSSLVGQSYEQYF. CDR3 coding DNA: TGTGCCAGCAGCTCTTTAGTGGGACAGAGCTACGAGCAGTACTTC.

The gene calls are TRBV5-6 and TRBJ1-2; 8 bases fit TRBD1. Germline trimming cut 0 bases from V and 6 bases from J; bases unmatched to any gene: 7. Germline V gene lookup returns CDR1 SGHDT and CDR2 YYEEEE. The CDR3 is 15 amino acids. CDR3 in amino acids: CASSLGGQGADGYTF. The CDR3 DNA is TGTGCCAGCAGCTTGGGAGGACAGGGAGCGGATGGCTACACCTTC. Together with reference TRBV5-6 and TRBJ1-2, the CDR3 gives the full variable domain: DAGVTQSPTHLIKTRGQQVTLRCSPKSGHDTVSWYQQALGQGPQFIFQYYEEEERQRGNFPDRFSGHQFPNYSSELNVNALLLGDSALYLCASSLGGQGADGYTFGSGTRLTVV.

This clone was found once. The J gene is TRBJ2-3, the V gene TRBV10-2, with no clear D. This CDR3 comprises 13 residues. Deletions cut 10 bases from V and 0 bases from J, with 11 bases between. Germline CDR1 and CDR2: WSHSY and SAAADI. The CDR3 nucleotides are TGCGCCACCGTAAAAACTAGCACAGATACGCAGTATTTT. Amino acids: CATVKTSTDTQYF.

The V and J genes are TRBV4-1 and TRBJ1-4; possible D gene TRBD1, 6 bases. The CDR3 runs to 15 residues. The ends were cut back, 1 base at V and 2 bases at J, with 8 bases in the middle. Germline V gene data show CDR1 as MGHRA and CDR2 as YSYEKL. Written as DNA, the CDR3 is TGCGCCAGCAGCCAAGGTCAGGGGACTAATGAAAAACTGTTTTTT. Translation gives CASSQGQGTNEKLFF.

This clone appeared a single time. The chain couples TRBV19 to TRBJ1-1; weak D call: TRBD1 (5 bases). Per germline, CDR1 LNHDA and CDR2 SQIVND (reference sequence). V was cut by 3 bases and J by 5 bases, with 10 bases left in between. The CDR3 is made up of 13 amino acids. CDR3 sequence: CASSIIQGTEAFF. The CDR3 nucleotides read TGTGCCAGTAGTATTATCCAGGGAACTGAAGCTTTCTTT.

J is TRBJ2-1 and V is TRBV7-2; TRBD2 aligns across 12 bases. Germline V lookup: CDR1 SGHTA, CDR2 FQGNSA. J lost 9 bases, V lost 5 bases, and 8 bases had no gene match. This CDR3 is 15 amino acids long. CDR3 DNA: TGTGCCAGCAGCCAACTAGCGGGGGGACACGGTGAGCAGTTCTTC. This codes for CASSQLAGGHGEQFF.

The genes are TRBV6-5 and TRBJ1-1; possibly TRBD1 for D (5 bases). Germline lookup yields CDR1 MNHEY and CDR2 SVGAGI. The CDR3 contains 13 residues. Trimming took 2 bases from V and 4 from J, leaving 8 bases between them. The CDR3 DNA reads TGTGCCAGCAGTTACACAAGGGGCACTGAAGCTTTCTTT. As protein: CASSYTRGTEAFF.

The CDR3 DNA reads TGTGCCAGCGGGACAGGGATCCCCTACGAGCAGTACTTC. Translation: CASGTGIPYEQYF. The rearrangement links TRBV6-1 to TRBJ2-7, with 9 bases aligning to TRBD1. Germline V gene sequence: CDR1 MNHNS, CDR2 SASEGT. This CDR3 has 13 residues. V trimming: 8 bases; J trimming: 2 bases; junction bases outside the gene matches: 4.

The rearrangement links TRBV2 to TRBJ2-1, with TRBD2 matching 16 bases. The CDR3 consists of 22 residues. Per germline, CDR1 SNHLY and CDR2 FYNNEI. The ends lost 0 bases at V and 9 bases at J; junction bases unmatched: 20. The CDR3 region is CASSEALRGGTSGGAGGREQFF. CDR3 in DNA: TGTGCCAGCAGTGAAGCGCTAAGAGGAGGGACTAGCGGGGGGGCCGGCGGTCGTGAGCAGTTCTTC.

The chain is built from TRBV7-6 and TRBJ2-1; D is perhaps TRBD1 (5 bases). CDR1 and CDR2 from the germline V gene are SGHVS and FNYEAQ. The CDR3 contains 14 residues. Trimming stripped 3 bases from V and 9 bases from J, with 15 bases between. CDR3 sequence (DNA): TGTGCCAGCAGCTTTGGTAGGGGTGAGAGTGAGCAGTTCTTC. Its protein product is CASSFGRGESEQFF.

In DNA, the CDR3 is TGCGCCAGCAGCCCGACAGGGAAGACTAATGAAAAACTGTTTTTT. Protein product: CASSPTGKTNEKLFF. V gene TRBV5-1 combines with J gene TRBJ1-4; 7 positions agree with TRBD1. Germline CDR1 is SGHRS and CDR2 is YFSETQ. After removal of 4 bases from V and 2 bases from J, the junction contained 5 bases not matched to a gene. The CDR3 extends over 15 amino acids.

The gene calls are TRBV5-4 and TRBJ1-3; 12 bases map to TRBD1. V shed 3 bases and J 4 bases; nucleotides not matched to a gene: 5. The CDR3 is 16 residues long. Germline V CDR1 and CDR2: SGHNT, YYREEE (reference sequence). CDR3 nucleotides: TGTGCCAGCAGCTCGGGGGGACAGGGGGCCGGAAACACCATATATTTT. The encoded protein is CASSSGGQGAGNTIYF.

The V and J genes are TRBV6-5 and TRBJ1-1; D might be TRBD1 (5 bases). V was shortened by 7 bases and J by 4 bases, with 13 bases between the two germline ends. Germline V gene sequence: CDR1 MNHEY, CDR2 SVGAGI. This CDR3 has 13 residues. For the CDR3, the DNA is TGTGCCAGCATGGGGTACGGGGGCACTGAAGCTTTCTTT. Translation gives CASMGYGGTEAFF.